The clone carrying this T cell receptor (delta chain) turned up a few times. Germline CDR1 reads GEAIGNYY; CDR2 reads EKD. This CDR3 spans 20 amino acids. Trimming took 3 bases from V and 0 from J; bases not matched to a gene: 8. This entry belongs to a study of gamma-delta T cells after stem cell transplantation. TCRdb fed the RT-PCR reads to CATT. The sample records about 3,400 delta-chain clones, under 20% being singletons. This TCR derives from a human donor. It is not recorded whose cells these are; they may come from a transplant donor. The gene calls are TRDV2 and TRDJ3, with 12 bases lining up with TRDD3. Material for sequencing was gamma-delta T cells. Here the CDR3 DNA reads TGTGCCTGTGACGCAATTCTGGGGGATACGAGCTCCTGGGACACCCGACAGATGTTTTTC. As protein: CACDAILGDTSSWDTRQMFF.